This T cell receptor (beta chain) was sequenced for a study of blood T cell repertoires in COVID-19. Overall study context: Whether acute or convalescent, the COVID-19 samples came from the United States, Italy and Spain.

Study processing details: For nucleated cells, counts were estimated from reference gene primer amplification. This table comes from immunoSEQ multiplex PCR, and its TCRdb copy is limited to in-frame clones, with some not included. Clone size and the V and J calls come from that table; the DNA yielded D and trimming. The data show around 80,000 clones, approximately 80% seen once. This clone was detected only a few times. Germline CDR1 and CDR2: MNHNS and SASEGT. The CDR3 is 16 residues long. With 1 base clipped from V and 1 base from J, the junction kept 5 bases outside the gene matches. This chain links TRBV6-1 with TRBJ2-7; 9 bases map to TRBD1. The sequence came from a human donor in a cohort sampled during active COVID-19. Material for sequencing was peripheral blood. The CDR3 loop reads CASSEVPGQGSYEQYF. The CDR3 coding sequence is TGTGCCAGCAGTGAAGTCCCGGGACAGGGATCCTACGAGCAGTACTTC.